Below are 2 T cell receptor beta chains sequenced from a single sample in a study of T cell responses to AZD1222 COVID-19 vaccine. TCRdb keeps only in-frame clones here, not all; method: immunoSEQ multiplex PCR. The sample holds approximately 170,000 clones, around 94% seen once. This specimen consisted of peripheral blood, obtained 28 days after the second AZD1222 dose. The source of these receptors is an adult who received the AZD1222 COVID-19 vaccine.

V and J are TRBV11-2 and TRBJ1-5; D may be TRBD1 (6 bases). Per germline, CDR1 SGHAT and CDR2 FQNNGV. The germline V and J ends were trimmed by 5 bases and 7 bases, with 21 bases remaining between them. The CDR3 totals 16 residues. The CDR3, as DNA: TGTGCCAGCAGCCCTACGGCCGGGACATCCGGGCAGCCCCAGCATTTT. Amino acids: CASSPTAGTSGQPQHF.

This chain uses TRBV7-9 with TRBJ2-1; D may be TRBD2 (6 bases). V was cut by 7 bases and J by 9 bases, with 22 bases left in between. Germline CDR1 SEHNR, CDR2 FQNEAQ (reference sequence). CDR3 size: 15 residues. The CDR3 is CASTFGDSTAGEQFF. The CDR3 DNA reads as TGTGCCAGCACCTTCGGGGACTCCACTGCGGGTGAGCAGTTCTTC.